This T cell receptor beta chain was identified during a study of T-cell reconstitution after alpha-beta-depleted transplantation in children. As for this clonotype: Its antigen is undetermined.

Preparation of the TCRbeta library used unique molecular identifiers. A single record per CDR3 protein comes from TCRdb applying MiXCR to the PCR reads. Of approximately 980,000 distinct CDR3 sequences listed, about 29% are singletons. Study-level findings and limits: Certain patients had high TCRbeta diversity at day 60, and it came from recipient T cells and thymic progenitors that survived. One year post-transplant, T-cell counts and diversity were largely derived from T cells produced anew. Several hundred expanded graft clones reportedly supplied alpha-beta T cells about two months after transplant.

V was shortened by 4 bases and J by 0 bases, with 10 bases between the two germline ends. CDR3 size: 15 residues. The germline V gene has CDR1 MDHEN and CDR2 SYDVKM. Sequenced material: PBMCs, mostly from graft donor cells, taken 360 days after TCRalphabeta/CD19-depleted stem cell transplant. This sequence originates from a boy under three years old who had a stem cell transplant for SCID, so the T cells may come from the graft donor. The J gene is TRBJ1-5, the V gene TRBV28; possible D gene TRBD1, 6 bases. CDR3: CASSYGGLSNQPQHF. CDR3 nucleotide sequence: TGTGCCAGCAGTTACGGGGGCCTTAGCAATCAGCCCCAGCATTTT.